One and the same sample provided the 28 T cell receptor beta chains below, sequenced in a study of T cell repertoires in cytomegalovirus infection. TCRdb reprocessed the reads via MiXCR and lists one record per CDR3 protein. The repertoire consists of around 300,000 distinct CDR3 sequences, with roughly 9.5% occurring once and the leading ten covering 3.5% to 4.5%. The source material was PBMCs. The receptors shown here come from a human donor in good health (CMV status not recorded). Some clones in this sample may be carry-over from other donors' samples.

The V call is TRBV7-2, the J call TRBJ2-7; tentatively, D is TRBD2 (6 bases). Germline V gene data show CDR1 as SGHTA and CDR2 as FQGNSA. Trimming left V 0 bases short and J 6 bases short, with 12 bases between. The CDR3 loop spans 14 amino acids. The CDR3 DNA is TGTGCCAGCAGCTTAGCGTCGGGAGTACGCGAGCAGTACTTC. It is translated as CASSLASGVREQYF.

This clonotype was detected many times. CDR3 region: CASSSGRIYTEAFF. As DNA, the CDR3 is TGTGCCAGCAGCTCCGGACGGATTTACACTGAAGCTTTCTTT. This chain connects TRBV7-9 to TRBJ1-1; D unclear. The ends were cut back, 4 bases at V and 3 bases at J, with 12 bases in the middle. The CDR3 totals 14 residues. Germline loops: CDR1 SEHNR, CDR2 FQNEAQ (reference sequence).

The chain employs TRBV6-2 or TRBV6-3 and TRBJ1-1; the match to TRBD1 covers 9 bases. V gave up 2 bases and J gave up 4 bases; unmatched junction bases: 5. Looked up from germline, CDR1 is MNHEY and CDR2 is SVGEGT. The CDR3 has 15 amino acids. The CDR3 here is CASSYGTGSGTEAFF. CDR3 sequence (DNA): TGTGCCAGCAGTTACGGGACAGGGTCAGGCACTGAAGCTTTCTTT.

This clonotype was seen more than once but under ten times. The chain couples TRBV10-3 to TRBJ2-4, with D tentatively TRBD1 (5 bases). From germline, CDR1 is ENHRY and CDR2 SYGVKD. Deletions cut 11 bases from V and 6 bases from J, with 14 bases between. The CDR3 contains 12 residues. The CDR3 region has the DNA TGTGCCGCCCAGGGAATCGGAAACATTCAGTACTTC. Its protein is CAAQGIGNIQYF.

The sample holds many counts of this clonotype. The V call is TRBV6-2 or TRBV6-3, the J call TRBJ2-3, with 10 bases fitting TRBD2. This CDR3 has 16 amino acids. The V gene end was trimmed by 0 bases and the J gene end by 2 bases; junction bases not matched to a gene: 2. The germline V gene encodes CDR1 MNHEY and CDR2 SVGEGT. In DNA form, the CDR3 reads TGTGCCAGCAGTTACTCTCTAGCGGGAGCCACAGATACGCAGTATTTT. Protein product: CASSYSLAGATDTQYF.

V and J are TRBV11-2 and TRBJ1-4; D might be TRBD1 (6 bases). From germline, CDR1 is SGHAT and CDR2 FQNNGV. The CDR3 consists of 11 residues. The V end was cut by 6 bases, the J end by 10 bases, with 9 bases between. The CDR3 nucleotides read TGTGCCAGCAGAAGAGGGGGAAAACTGTTTTTT. This encodes CASRRGGKLFF.

This clonotype was found many times. CDR3 loop: CASSLLPPDRDYGYTF. The CDR3, as DNA: TGTGCCAGCAGCCTCCTCCCCCCGGACAGGGACTATGGCTACACCTTC. This chain joins TRBV7-6 and TRBJ1-2; 8 bases map to TRBD1. After removal of 5 bases from V and 3 bases from J, the junction contained 11 bases not matched to a gene. The CDR3 sequence is 16 residues long. Germline V gene data show CDR1 as SGHVS and CDR2 as FNYEAQ.

This clonotype has a handful of counts. The chain employs TRBV5-1 and TRBJ1-4; D gene uncertain. V was clipped by 3 bases and J by 1 base, with 16 bases between them. This CDR3 contains 17 residues. The germline gives CDR1 SGHRS, CDR2 YFSETQ. This CDR3 is CASSSESGGRTNEKLFF. CDR3 nucleotides: TGCGCCAGCAGCTCAGAGTCGGGCGGGAGAACTAATGAAAAACTGTTTTTT.

The chain uses TRBV10-3 and TRBJ2-7, with 7 nucleotides matching TRBD1. CDR1 and CDR2 from the germline V gene are ENHRY and SYGVKD. With V trimmed by 4 bases and J by 6 bases, 3 bases remained unmatched. The CDR3 contains 12 residues. CDR3 DNA: TGTGCCATCAGTGGACAGGGAACCGAGCAGTACTTC. It yields the protein CAISGQGTEQYF.

Ten or more counts support this clonotype. This chain connects TRBV7-3 to TRBJ1-5; tentative D call: TRBD1 (6 bases). The CDR3 is 18 amino acids. Germline-derived CDR1 and CDR2 are SGHTA and FQGTGA. V was pared by 5 bases and J by 8 bases, with 28 bases between. The CDR3 nucleotides are TGTGCCAGCAGCCCCCACGGACAGCCGGGGGCGAGTGGGGAGCCCCAGCATTTT. Protein product: CASSPHGQPGASGEPQHF.

The sample holds many counts of this clonotype. The chain joins TRBV7-2 to TRBJ2-7; possible D gene TRBD1, 7 bases. V dropped 5 bases and J dropped 0 bases, with 14 bases sitting between them. Germline V gene sequence: CDR1 SGHTA, CDR2 FQGNSA. CDR3 length equals 15 residues. CDR3 sequence reads: CASSPRRDSSYEQYF. The CDR3 DNA reads as TGTGCCAGCAGCCCCCGGCGGGACAGCTCCTACGAGCAGTACTTC.

This clonotype was detected ten times or more. The chain recombines TRBV7-2 with TRBJ1-2; no definite D call. The CDR3 length is 13 residues. V was trimmed by 4 bases and J by 3 bases, leaving 9 bases between them. Germline assignment: CDR1 SGHTA and CDR2 FQGNSA. The CDR3 loop is CASSSSGDYGYTF. CDR3 DNA sequence: TGTGCCAGCAGCTCCTCAGGCGACTATGGCTACACCTTC.

This clonotype was detected only once. This chain connects TRBV28 to TRBJ2-5; D may be TRBD1 (5 bases). V was shortened by 6 bases and J by 1 base, with 21 bases between the two germline ends. The germline CDR1 and CDR2 sequences are MDHEN and SYDVKM. CDR3 length: 17 amino acids. The CDR3 bases are TGTGCCAGCAGCCCCTTGTTCGGCCAGGGTAGCCAAGAGACCCAGTACTTC. Protein: CASSPLFGQGSQETQYF.

This clonotype was seen repeatedly, ten times or more. The chain couples TRBV7-2 to TRBJ2-5; 8 bases are a match to TRBD1. CDR1 and CDR2 (germline): SGHTA, FQGNSA. The CDR3 covers 15 residues. V was clipped by 5 bases and J by 4 bases; unmatched bases: 9. CDR3: CASSPDRGGGETQYF. As DNA, the CDR3 is TGTGCCAGCAGCCCTGACAGGGGAGGTGGAGAGACCCAGTACTTC.

The V call is TRBV20-1, the J call TRBJ1-2; the D gene is possibly TRBD1 (5 bases). The V gene's germline CDR1 is DFQATT and CDR2 SNEGSKA (reference sequence). V was trimmed by 0 bases and J by 5 bases, leaving 16 bases between them. The CDR3 is made up of 15 amino acids. The DNA for the CDR3 is TGCAGTGCTAGAGATGGGGCAGAGCGTCCATATGGCTACACCTTC. Translation gives CSARDGAERPYGYTF.

In this sample, this clonotype turned up a few times. The rearrangement uses TRBV12-3 or TRBV12-4 and TRBJ2-7; no clear D gene. The CDR3 is 12 amino acids. The V and J ends lost 1 base and 6 bases respectively, with 7 bases between them. The CDR3 loop reads CASSLGRVEQYF. For the CDR3, the DNA is TGTGCCAGCAGTTTAGGGCGCGTCGAGCAGTACTTC.

The sample holds many counts of this clonotype. This chain connects TRBV27 to TRBJ2-7, with TRBD2 matching over 11 bases. The CDR3 has 15 amino acids. Germline CDR1 MNHEY, CDR2 SMNVEV (reference sequence). Germline trimming cut 5 bases from V and 1 base from J; bases unmatched to any gene: 4. The CDR3: CASSPLAGGSYEQYF. CDR3 nucleotides: TGTGCCAGCAGTCCATTAGCGGGAGGGTCCTACGAGCAGTACTTC.

This clonotype was seen more than once but under ten times. The CDR3 DNA is TGCAGTGCTAGAAAGGACAGAGTATTAGCCTACGAGCAGTACTTC. This translates into CSARKDRVLAYEQYF. This rearrangement joins TRBV20-1 to TRBJ2-7, with D possibly being TRBD1 (6 bases). Trimming cost V 2 bases and J 2 bases, with 16 bases left between them. The CDR3 covers 15 residues. Germline-derived CDR1 and CDR2 are DFQATT and SNEGSKA (reference sequence).

The chain links TRBV20-1 to TRBJ2-5; D remains unclear. The CDR3 totals 14 residues. Looked up from germline, CDR1 is DFQATT and CDR2 is SNEGSKA (reference sequence). Trimming removed 6 bases at V and 7 bases at J, with 21 bases between. This CDR3 reads CSAPSPASYLTQYF. The CDR3, as DNA: TGCAGTGCACCCAGCCCGGCGAGTTACTTGACCCAGTACTTC.

The chain couples TRBV12-3 or TRBV12-4 to TRBJ2-5, with 9 bases matching TRBD1. V lost 7 bases to trimming and J lost 3 bases; unmatched junction nucleotides: 6. The CDR3 is made up of 14 amino acids. The CDR3 DNA is TGTGCCAGCACCCCCGACAGGGGGAAAGAGACCCAGTACTTC. As protein: CASTPDRGKETQYF.

This clonotype was seen more than once but under ten times. The chain links TRBV4-3 to TRBJ1-2; tentative D call: TRBD1 (5 bases). The CDR3 length is 15 residues. V was shortened by 3 bases and J by 6 bases, with 17 bases between the two germline ends. Germline V CDR1 and CDR2: LGHNA, YSLEER. CDR3 bases: TGCGCCAGCAGCCACCGCCCAGGGAGGCAAAATGGCTACACCTTC. It specifies CASSHRPGRQNGYTF.

The genes are TRBV7-9 and TRBJ1-2, with 7 nucleotides matching TRBD1. The J segment lost 4 bases and the V segment lost 5 bases, leaving 4 bases of the junction unmatched. The CDR3 runs to 13 residues. Germline lookup yields CDR1 SEHNR and CDR2 FQNEAQ (reference sequence). The CDR3 coding sequence is TGTGCCAGCAGCGAAGGGGGCGGCTATGGCTACACCTTC. The encoded protein is CASSEGGGYGYTF.

On this clonotype itself: This may be a read error: a much more frequent sequence differs by one nucleotide. The chain combines TRBV12-3 or TRBV12-4 with TRBJ2-3, with unresolved D. The V end was cut by 5 bases, the J end by 3 bases, with 15 bases between. This CDR3 is 15 amino acids long. The DNA for the CDR3 is TGTGCCAGCAGTCCTTATCGTCTTCCAACAGATACGCAGTATTTT. Amino acids: CASSPYRLPTDTQYF.

Remarks on this clonotype: The junction shows a germline mismatch at one end, possibly a read error. The V and J genes are TRBV7-2 and TRBJ2-7; D unresolved. Germline V gives CDR1 SGHTA, CDR2 FQGNSA. The CDR3 length is 13 residues. This CDR3 is CASSFTFYNEEYF. The DNA of the CDR3 is TGTGCCAGCAGCTTTACTTTTTACAACGAGGAGTACTTC.

The sample holds a few counts of this clonotype. The rearrangement links TRBV11-2 to TRBJ1-1; 7 bases agree with TRBD1. CDR3 length: 15 residues. The germline CDR1 and CDR2 sequences are SGHAT and FQNNGV. Unmatched junction bases numbered 10, after V lost 2 bases and J lost 7 bases. The CDR3 DNA follows: TGTGCCAGCAGCTTACCCGGACAGGCTAAAAGTGAAGCTTTCTTT. Translated, it gives CASSLPGQAKSEAFF.

This clonotype was detected only a few times. V gene TRBV10-3 combines with J gene TRBJ1-5; unclear D gene. Trimming took 6 bases from V and 4 from J, leaving 13 bases between them. Germline values: CDR1 ENHRY, CDR2 SYGVKD. CDR3 length equals 14 residues. Here the CDR3 reads CAISSGRKNQPQHF. The DNA of the CDR3 is TGTGCCATCAGCTCAGGACGGAAAAATCAGCCCCAGCATTTT.

The sample holds many counts of this clonotype. The chain carries TRBV28 and TRBJ1-1; D is uncertain. Germline assignment: CDR1 MDHEN and CDR2 SYDVKM. V was cut by 4 bases and J by 8 bases, with 8 bases left in between. CDR3 length equals 11 residues. This chain's CDR3 is CASSSWAEAFF. The CDR3 coding sequence is TGTGCCAGCAGTTCGTGGGCAGAAGCTTTCTTT.

Remarks on this clonotype: This may come from a read error, since a much larger clone is one base off. The V call is TRBV7-6, the J call TRBJ2-2, with TRBD1 matching over 7 bases. The CDR3 totals 16 residues. CDR1 and CDR2 from the germline V gene are SGHVS and FNYEAQ. With 11 bases clipped from V and 6 bases from J, the junction kept 18 bases outside the gene matches. In DNA form, the CDR3 reads TGTGCCTGGTCGGTGCAGGGGGTTTTTCGGTCCGGGGAGCTGTTTTTT. Amino acid sequence: CAWSVQGVFRSGELFF.